This is a list of T cell receptor beta chains from one sample in a study of shared clonotypes between healthy human individuals. Clones were sequenced by immunoSEQ multiplex PCR, and TCRdb holds only the in-frame ones, with some missing. This sample has nearly 2 million clones, with approximately 94% found just once. The sample consisted of naive CD8+ T cells sorted from blood. Receptors originate from a young man in good health. CDR3s include the opening cysteine and the closing phenylalanine or tryptophan. D genes are given only for firm matches. Clone size appears in some rows only: once, few, many, or a class for an expanded clone.

D gene: -
clone size: once
V gene: TRBV10-2
J gene: TRBJ1-1
CDR3 DNA: TGCGCCAGCAGTGAGCTGCAGGAAGCTTTCTTT
CDR3 protein: CASSELQEAFF

D gene: -
clone size: -
V gene: TRBV7-2
J gene: TRBJ2-7
CDR3 DNA: TGTGCCAGCAGCTTCGACCGTGCCTACGAGCAGTACTTC
CDR3 protein: CASSFDRAYEQYF

D gene: TRBD2
clone size: -
V gene: TRBV9
J gene: TRBJ2-1
CDR3 DNA: TGTGCCAGCAGCGTAGTTGCGGGAGGGAATGAGCAGTTCTTC
CDR3 protein: CASSVVAGGNEQFF

D gene: TRBD2
clone size: -
V gene: TRBV6-5
J gene: TRBJ2-1
CDR3 DNA: TGTGCCAGCAGTTACTGGACTAGCGGGGATTACAATGAGCAGTTCTTC
CDR3 protein: CASSYWTSGDYNEQFF

D gene: -
clone size: -
V gene: TRBV27
J gene: TRBJ1-4
CDR3 DNA: TGTGCCAGCAGTTTTTATCCCCCCACGCCTTCAGTAGGTGAAAAACTGTTTTTT
CDR3 protein: CASSFYPPTPSVGEKLFF

D gene: -
clone size: -
V gene: TRBV10-3
J gene: TRBJ2-5
CDR3 DNA: TGTGCCATCAGTGAGGAGTATCAAGAGACCCAGTACTTC
CDR3 protein: CAISEEYQETQYF

D gene: TRBD1
clone size: -
V gene: TRBV5-6
J gene: TRBJ2-1
CDR3 DNA: TGTGCCAGCAGTCCGGGACAGGGTCGCGTCTACAATGAGCAGTTCTTC
CDR3 protein: CASSPGQGRVYNEQFF

D gene: -
clone size: -
V gene: TRBV7-9
J gene: TRBJ1-3
CDR3 DNA: TGTGCCAGCAGCTTAGTTGGCATTTCATCAGTCTCTGGAAACACCATATATTTT
CDR3 protein: CASSLVGISSVSGNTIYF

D gene: TRBD2
clone size: -
V gene: TRBV5-4
J gene: TRBJ2-1
CDR3 DNA: TGTGCCAGCAGTGCCGGGACTAGCGAAAGGGGTGAGCAGTTCTTC
CDR3 protein: CASSAGTSERGEQFF

D gene: -
clone size: once
V gene: TRBV29-1
J gene: TRBJ2-7
CDR3 DNA: TGCAGCGTTGAAGACAGGGCTCCGGGTGAGCAGTACTTC
CDR3 protein: CSVEDRAPGEQYF

D gene: TRBD2
clone size: few
V gene: TRBV30
J gene: TRBJ2-7
CDR3 DNA: TGTGCCTGGAGTGTACTAGCGGGACCCTCCTACGAGCAGTACTTC
CDR3 protein: CAWSVLAGPSYEQYF

D gene: -
clone size: -
V gene: TRBV5-6
J gene: TRBJ1-1
CDR3 DNA: TGTGCCAGCAGCTTGGCCGACAGTTACACTGAAGCTTTCTTT
CDR3 protein: CASSLADSYTEAFF

D gene: TRBD1
clone size: -
V gene: TRBV9
J gene: TRBJ1-1
CDR3 DNA: TGTGCCAGCAGCGTCGGGACAGGGTTGGGCACTGAAGCTTTCTTT
CDR3 protein: CASSVGTGLGTEAFF

D gene: -
clone size: -
V gene: TRBV5-4
J gene: TRBJ2-1
CDR3 DNA: TGTGCCAGCAGCCTTAGCGACAATGAGCAGTTCTTC
CDR3 protein: CASSLSDNEQFF

D gene: -
clone size: few
V gene: TRBV7-9
J gene: TRBJ2-4
CDR3 DNA: TGTGCCAGCAGCTTAGGCGAGATAGCCAAAAACATTCAGTACTTC
CDR3 protein: CASSLGEIAKNIQYF

D gene: TRBD2
clone size: -
V gene: TRBV7-6
J gene: TRBJ2-5
CDR3 DNA: TGTGCCAGCAGCCCAGGGACTAGCGGGGGGTTCCAAGAGACCCAGTACTTC
CDR3 protein: CASSPGTSGGFQETQYF